Below are 28 T cell receptor beta chains sequenced from a single sample in a study of control samples from healthy donors and cancer patients. The method was immunoSEQ multiplex PCR; TCRdb's version includes in-frame clones alone and lacks a portion of them. The sample holds over 100,000 clones, 80% to 95% seen once. Sequences were obtained from blood. These receptors were collected from a man aged 18 to 29 in good health.

This chain uses TRBV23-1 with TRBJ2-1; D is undetermined. TRBV23-1 is classed as an ORF, of uncertain function. CDR3 length: 12 amino acids. Between the trimmed V and J ends, which lost 2 bases and 13 bases, there was a span of 12 bases. The CDR3 protein is CASSQTDRSQFF. The CDR3 DNA reads as TGCGCCAGCAGTCAAACTGACCGATCCCAGTTCTTC.

In the case of this clone: The junction departs from the called germline gene at one end, perhaps through a read error. The J gene is TRBJ1-1, the V gene TRBV2; maybe TRBD1 (5 bases). Germline CDR1 and CDR2: SNHLY and FYNNEI. The CDR3 totals 16 residues. This CDR3 reads CASSEALGRTNNEAFF. The CDR3 coding sequence is TGTGCCAGCAGTGAAGCGCTGGGCAGGACAAACAATGAAGCTTTCTTT.

The V and J genes are TRBV19 and TRBJ2-3, with a weak D call TRBD2 (5 bases). CDR3 length: 14 amino acids. Trimming shortened V by 4 bases and J by 2 bases, and 10 bases separated the two germline ends. Germline CDR1 and CDR2: LNHDA and SQIVND (reference sequence). The CDR3 here is CASSNSRVTDTQYF. For the CDR3, the DNA is TGTGCCAGTAGTAACTCGCGGGTCACAGATACGCAGTATTTT.

The chain carries TRBV7-2 and TRBJ1-1, with unresolved D. The V end was cut by 3 bases, the J end by 5 bases, with 13 bases between. The CDR3 contains 14 residues. Germline V gene lookup returns CDR1 SGHTA and CDR2 FQGNSA. CDR3 loop: CASSFFHQSTEAFF. The CDR3 DNA follows: TGTGCCAGCAGCTTCTTCCATCAGTCGACTGAAGCTTTCTTT. Variable domain in full (rest from reference TRBV7-2 and TRBJ1-1): GAGVSQSPSNKVTEKGKDVELRCDPISGHTALYWYRQSLGQGLEFLIYFQGNSAPDKSGLPSDRFSAERTGGSVSTLTIQRTQQEDSAVYLCASSFFHQSTEAFFGQGTRLTVV.

The V gene is TRBV7-7, the J gene TRBJ2-5; 10 bases match TRBD2. The germline gives CDR1 SSHAT, CDR2 FNYEAQ (reference sequence). The CDR3 is made up of 17 amino acids. Unmatched junction bases numbered 14, after V lost 5 bases and J lost 5 bases. CDR3 in amino acids: CASSPDRRTLAGETQYF. The CDR3 nucleotides are TGTGCCAGCAGCCCCGACCGAAGAACACTAGCGGGGGAGACCCAGTACTTC.

The chain couples TRBV5-1 to TRBJ1-1; TRBD1 agrees at 7 bases. CDR3 length: 13 residues. V shed 1 base and J 4 bases; nucleotides not matched to a gene: 1. CDR1 is SGHRS, CDR2 YFSETQ, per germline. This chain's CDR3 is CASSLQGGTEAFF. CDR3 in DNA: TGCGCCAGCAGCTTGCAGGGGGGCACTGAAGCTTTCTTT.

This sequence joins TRBV5-1 and TRBJ1-2; D remains unclear. The V end was cut by 4 bases, the J end by 0 bases, with 16 bases between. CDR1 is SGHRS and CDR2 is YFSETQ in the germline V gene. CDR3 size: 16 residues. The chain's CDR3 is CASSGVMGGTNYGYTF. The DNA for the CDR3 is TGCGCCAGCAGCGGAGTAATGGGTGGTACTAACTATGGCTACACCTTC. The variable domain in full, with the rest retrieved from reference TRBV5-1 and TRBJ1-2, is KAGVTQTPRYLIKTRGQQVTLSCSPISGHRSVSWYQQTPGQGLQFLFEYFSETQRNKGNFPGRFSGRQFSNSRSEMNVSTLELGDSALYLCASSGVMGGTNYGYTFGSGTRLTVV.

This clone appeared a single time. The chain recombines TRBV6-5 with TRBJ1-1, with D hard to call. Germline CDR1 is MNHEY and CDR2 is SVGAGI. V shed 5 bases and J shed 3 bases, with 16 bases lying between them. There are 15 residues in the CDR3. The CDR3 DNA follows: TGTGCCAGCAGTCCCCGGCGAACCGGTTACACTGAAGCTTTCTTT. It is translated as CASSPRRTGYTEAFF.

The chain combines TRBV30 with TRBJ2-7, with 7 bases identical to TRBD1. V shed 1 base and J 3 bases; nucleotides not matched to a gene: 6. CDR1 is GTSNPN and CDR2 is SVGIG in the germline V gene (reference sequence). This CDR3 spans 14 amino acids. The CDR3 DNA sequence: TGTGCCTGGAGTGGGGCAGGGGGATACTACGAGCAGTACTTC. Its protein product is CAWSGAGGYYEQYF.

CDR3 protein: CASSNSRIPNTEAFF. CDR3 nucleotides: TGTGCCAGCAGCAATTCCAGGATTCCGAACACTGAAGCTTTCTTT. The gene calls are TRBV21-1 and TRBJ1-1; the table gives TRBD1 as D, unverified against the DNA. TRBV21-1 is a known pseudogene. The CDR3 loop spans 15 amino acids.

The chain links TRBV6-6 to TRBJ1-2, with 8 positions matching TRBD1. The germline V gene has CDR1 MNHNY and CDR2 SVGAGI (reference sequence). V lost 5 bases and J lost 8; bases outside the gene matches: 10. The length of the CDR3 is 14 residues. CDR3 region: CASSQPDRGGGYTF. Here the CDR3 DNA reads TGTGCCAGCAGTCAACCCGACAGGGGTGGCGGCTACACCTTC.

This chain links TRBV27 with TRBJ2-7, with TRBD1 identical over 9 bases. V trimming: 4 bases; J trimming: 3 bases; junction bases outside the gene matches: 7. The germline gives CDR1 MNHEY, CDR2 SMNVEV (reference sequence). This CDR3 region has 15 residues. The CDR3 loop is CASSSPTGGSYEQYF. The CDR3 DNA reads as TGTGCCAGCAGTTCCCCAACAGGGGGCAGCTACGAGCAGTACTTC.

This clone was seen more than once but under ten times. V usage is TRBV5-3 and J usage is TRBJ1-5; D may be TRBD1 (6 bases). TRBV5-3 carries the ORF label, with uncertain function. This CDR3 region has 16 residues. The ends were cut back, 7 bases at V and 0 bases at J, with 17 bases in the middle. This CDR3 is CARSSPGGVSNQPQHF. DNA of the CDR3: TGTGCCAGATCTTCCCCGGGGGGCGTTAGCAATCAGCCCCAGCATTTT.

The gene calls are TRBV14 and TRBJ2-5; TRBD2 matches at 7 bases. The length of the CDR3 is 17 residues. The germline gives CDR1 SGHDN, CDR2 FVKESK. With 1 base clipped from V and 5 bases from J, the junction kept 13 bases outside the gene matches. In DNA form, the CDR3 reads TGTGCCAGCAGCCAAGTGGACCCCCTCGGGACTACGGAGACCCAGTACTTC. Its protein product is CASSQVDPLGTTETQYF. The complete variable domain, with remaining parts taken from reference TRBV14 and TRBJ2-5, reads EAGVTQFPSHSVIEKGQTVTLRCDPISGHDNLYWYRRVMGKEIKFLLHFVKESKQDESGMPNNRFLAERTGGTYSTLKVQPAELEDSGVYFCASSQVDPLGTTETQYFGPGTRLLVL.

This chain links TRBV14 with TRBJ2-4; the match to TRBD2 covers 8 bases. From germline, CDR1 is SGHDN and CDR2 FVKESK. The junction had 6 bases not matched to a gene; V was cut back by 3 bases and J by 8 bases. The CDR3 consists of 14 residues. The chain's CDR3 is CASSQSGGWDIQYF. As DNA, the CDR3 is TGTGCCAGCAGCCAGAGCGGGGGATGGGACATTCAGTACTTC.

The chain joins TRBV5-6 to TRBJ1-3; no definite D call. The CDR3 runs 17 residues. V dropped 1 base and J dropped 0 bases, with 14 bases sitting between them. Germline V lookup: CDR1 SGHDT, CDR2 YYEEEE. CDR3 sequence (DNA): TGTGCCAGCAGCTTGATCGGTTATCGGGTCTCTGGAAACACCATATATTTT. Translating it yields CASSLIGYRVSGNTIYF.

The chain carries TRBV6-5 and TRBJ2-1; D unclear. This CDR3 comprises 13 residues. The germline CDR1 and CDR2 sequences are MNHEY and SVGAGI. The V end was cut by 2 bases, the J end by 5 bases, with 7 bases between. The CDR3 DNA reads as TGTGCCAGCAGTTACGAAGGGAACAATGAGCAGTTCTTC. Protein product: CASSYEGNNEQFF.

This chain links TRBV7-9 with TRBJ1-1; tentative D call: TRBD1 (6 bases). Per the germline V gene, CDR1 is SEHNR and CDR2 is FQNEAQ (reference sequence). Deletions cut 2 bases from V and 4 bases from J, with 11 bases between. The CDR3 runs to 14 residues. CDR3 sequence: CASSLSGGPTEAFF. CDR3 sequence (DNA): TGTGCCAGCAGCTTATCGGGGGGGCCCACTGAAGCTTTCTTT.

V and J are TRBV19 and TRBJ2-3, with a tentative D call TRBD2 (5 bases). Between the trimmed V and J ends, which lost 8 bases and 3 bases, there was a span of 12 bases. The CDR3 extends over 13 amino acids. Germline V gene data show CDR1 as LNHDA and CDR2 as SQIVND (reference sequence). CDR3 coding DNA: TGTGCCAGTCTCAAACTAGGAACAGATACGCAGTATTTT. Translation gives CASLKLGTDTQYF.

The chain uses TRBV21-1 and TRBJ1-6. TRBV21-1 is reported as a pseudogene. CDR3 length: 15 residues. The CDR3 region has the DNA TGTGCCAGCAGCAAAGAAGCCGATAGGTATTCACCCCTCCACTTT. This translates into CASSKEADRYSPLHF.

This clone has a single count. This chain uses TRBV6-5 with TRBJ1-6; weak D call: TRBD1 (5 bases). This CDR3 has 15 amino acids. Trimming took 3 bases from V and 7 from J, leaving 13 bases between them. Germline V gene lookup returns CDR1 MNHEY and CDR2 SVGAGI. CDR3 region: CASSYGGIGNSPLHF. The DNA for the CDR3 is TGTGCCAGCAGTTATGGGGGAATAGGCAATTCACCCCTCCACTTT.

The rearrangement joins TRBV28 to TRBJ2-7, with D perhaps matching TRBD1 (6 bases). Per the germline V gene, CDR1 is MDHEN and CDR2 is SYDVKM. The CDR3 is 15 residues long. With 7 bases removed from V and 0 bases from J, the gap between germline ends came to 16 bases. CDR3 protein: CASTEGQESSYEQYF. For the CDR3, the DNA is TGTGCCAGCACCGAGGGACAAGAAAGCTCCTACGAGCAGTACTTC.

V and J are TRBV6-1 and TRBJ2-1; 7 bases line up with TRBD2. V lost 4 bases and J lost 4; bases outside the gene matches: 10. The germline gives CDR1 MNHNS, CDR2 SASEGT. CDR3 size: 16 residues. CDR3 region: CASSGERGRPYNEQFF. CDR3 in DNA: TGTGCCAGCAGTGGAGAGCGGGGCCGTCCTTACAATGAGCAGTTCTTC.

This rearrangement joins TRBV5-1 to TRBJ2-1, with 8 nucleotides matching TRBD1. The CDR3 loop spans 14 amino acids. Germline CDR1 is SGHRS and CDR2 is YFSETQ. J gave up 8 bases and V 0 bases, and 4 bases lay outside the gene matches. Here the CDR3 DNA reads TGCGCCAGCAGCTTGGGGCACAGGGGGGATGAGCAGTTCTTC. Translated: CASSLGHRGDEQFF.

This chain connects TRBV6-1 to TRBJ2-3; D ambiguous. The CDR3 is 14 amino acids. From germline, CDR1 is MNHNS and CDR2 SASEGT. Deletions cut 6 bases from V and 6 bases from J, with 16 bases between. The CDR3 loop reads CASRYGLRSDTQYF. Here the CDR3 DNA reads TGTGCCAGCAGGTACGGCCTAAGGAGTGATACGCAGTATTTT.

V and J are TRBV7-3 and TRBJ2-7; 8 nucleotides match TRBD1. Germline CDR1 is SGHTA and CDR2 is FQGTGA. The CDR3 consists of 16 residues. The junction had 15 bases not matched to a gene; V was cut back by 6 bases and J by 5 bases. This CDR3 is CASRKPLGTGGHEQYF. The CDR3 DNA follows: TGTGCCAGCAGAAAACCCCTCGGGACAGGTGGTCACGAGCAGTACTTC.

The J gene is TRBJ2-3, the V gene TRBV5-6, with D uncertain. This CDR3 has 15 residues. The ends were cut back, 0 bases at V and 0 bases at J, with 8 bases in the middle. Germline lookup yields CDR1 SGHDT and CDR2 YYEEEE. CDR3 nucleotide sequence: TGTGCCAGCAGCTTGGTCGCGGCAAGCACAGATACGCAGTATTTT. This codes for CASSLVAASTDTQYF.

The rearrangement joins TRBV3-1 (or the pseudogene TRBV3-2) to TRBJ2-3, with D maybe TRBD2 (6 bases). The germline V gene has CDR1 LGHDT and CDR2 YNNKEL (reference sequence). The CDR3 is 15 residues long. Trimming stripped 5 bases from V and 3 bases from J, with 15 bases between. The CDR3: CASSASGRATDTQYF. The CDR3 DNA sequence: TGTGCCAGCAGCGCAAGCGGGCGTGCGACAGATACGCAGTATTTT.